What follows are 10 T cell receptor beta chains derived from one specimen sequenced in a study of blood T cell repertoires in COVID-19. Here immunoSEQ multiplex PCR was the method, and the copy in TCRdb shows in-frame clones only, minus some. The sample lists 150,000 to 250,000 clones; around 80% were seen once. Material: peripheral blood. All receptors derive from a human donor with acute or convalescent COVID-19. The donor label of this sample is uncertain.

This chain links TRBV27 with TRBJ2-2; 9 bases are a match to TRBD2. This CDR3 is 15 amino acids long. Germline V CDR1 and CDR2: MNHEY, SMNVEV (reference sequence). Trimming cost V 2 bases and J 7 bases; bases outside gene matches: 5. The CDR3 nucleotides read TGTGCCAGCAGTTTACAGCGGGAGGTGAGCGGGGAGCTGTTTTTT. Translated: CASSLQREVSGELFF.

The chain couples TRBV29-1 to TRBJ2-1; 14 positions match TRBD2. The junction had 12 bases not matched to a gene; V was cut back by 6 bases and J by 8 bases. The CDR3 loop spans 16 amino acids. The germline gives CDR1 SQVTM, CDR2 ANQGSEA. The CDR3 nucleotides read TGCAGCGTAGGGACTAGCGGGAGTGTAGTGGTGGATGAGCAGTTCTTC. Translation gives CSVGTSGSVVVDEQFF.

As DNA, the CDR3 is TGTGCCAGCAGCTTAGATCTTGACAGGGTGAACACTGAAGCTTTCTTT. The encoded protein is CASSLDLDRVNTEAFF. The chain employs TRBV11-2 and TRBJ1-1; 7 bases are a match to TRBD1. CDR1 and CDR2 (germline): SGHAT, FQNNGV. V shed 0 bases, J shed 0 bases, and the junction held 4 bases outside the gene matches. This CDR3 region has 16 residues.

The rearrangement joins TRBV14 to TRBJ1-2; 7 bases match TRBD1. V shed 1 base and J 8 bases; nucleotides not matched to a gene: 7. CDR1 SGHDN and CDR2 FVKESK come from the germline V gene. The CDR3 is 14 amino acids. CDR3: CASSQVGQVGGYTF. For the CDR3, the DNA is TGTGCCAGCAGCCAAGTCGGACAGGTCGGCGGCTACACCTTC.

Regarding this clone: Other DNA variants within this sample encode the same CDR3. The chain has TRBV6-5 and TRBJ1-1; D possibly corresponds to TRBD1 (6 bases). Germline assignment: CDR1 MNHEY and CDR2 SVGAGI. CDR3 length: 14 residues. The ends were cut back, 2 bases at V and 6 bases at J, with 13 bases in the middle. The CDR3 region is CASSYIRGGAEAFF. The CDR3 region has the DNA TGTGCCAGCAGTTACATCAGGGGTGGAGCTGAAGCTTTCTTT.

V and J are TRBV7-2 and TRBJ2-1; TRBD2 aligns across 13 bases. The junction had 6 bases not matched to a gene; V was cut back by 4 bases and J by 0 bases. The CDR3 covers 18 residues. CDR1 and CDR2 (germline): SGHTA, FQGNSA. The CDR3 bases are TGTGCCAGCAGCTGGAGGGGACTAGCGGGGTCCTCCTACAATGAGCAGTTCTTC. Protein product: CASSWRGLAGSSYNEQFF.

This chain joins TRBV29-1 and TRBJ1-1; D may be TRBD1 (5 bases). The V gene lost 4 bases and the J gene lost 5 bases, with 11 bases spanning the gap. The CDR3 is 12 amino acids. Germline CDR1 and CDR2: SQVTM and ANQGSEA. CDR3 loop: CSVGAGPTEAFF. The CDR3 DNA follows: TGCAGCGTTGGAGCAGGGCCGACTGAAGCTTTCTTT.

The sample holds a few counts of this clone. The chain employs TRBV12-3 or TRBV12-4 and TRBJ1-4; possible D gene TRBD1, 5 bases. This CDR3 contains 12 residues. Between the trimmed V and J ends, which lost 6 bases and 14 bases, there was a span of 16 bases. The CDR3 DNA is TGTGCCAGCAGCCCCTCAGGGAATCGGCTGTTTTTT. Translated, it gives CASSPSGNRLFF.

The gene calls are TRBV27 and TRBJ2-6; 9 nucleotides agree with TRBD1. The CDR3 extends over 17 amino acids. V shed 9 bases and J 2 bases; nucleotides not matched to a gene: 11. CDR1 is MNHEY, CDR2 SMNVEV, per germline (reference sequence). The CDR3 DNA is TGTGCCAGTTCCGCGGGACAGGGATATACTGGGGCCAACGTCCTGACTTTC. It is translated as CASSAGQGYTGANVLTF.

This rearrangement joins TRBV18 to TRBJ1-5, with D perhaps matching TRBD1 (6 bases). The V gene's germline CDR1 is KGHSH and CDR2 LQKENI. Between the trimmed V and J ends, which lost 6 bases and 5 bases, there was a span of 11 bases. This CDR3 comprises 13 residues. The CDR3 bases are TGTGCCAGCTCGAGGGACATGGATCAGCCCCAGCATTTT. Translation gives CASSRDMDQPQHF.